The 18 T cell receptor beta chains below were found in one sample sequenced in a study of brain T cells in children with intractable seizures (dated by TCRdb to 2020 to 2022). The library was obtained by the immunoSEQ multiplex PCR assay. TCRdb took over this immuneACCESS table, retaining in-frame rearrangements with V and J assigned. Such tables are incomplete; in checked studies, under half of the missing clones stem from an unresolved V gene, and the remainder is unexplained. Counted in this sample were 80,000 or so clones; around 93% of them appeared once. Approximately 1.4% of the sample is in the top ten clones. The time point label corresponds to: resected brain tissue, or blood drawn just prior to surgery. The sequences come from peripheral blood, collected at surgery. The receptors here all came from a boy younger than two with tuberous sclerosis and intractable seizures.

This clone was observed a single time. This chain links TRBV28 with TRBJ2-2; D might be TRBD2 (6 bases). In germline, CDR1 is MDHEN, CDR2 SYDVKM. This CDR3 comprises 17 residues. Trimming stripped 2 bases from V and 2 bases from J, with 15 bases between. CDR3 nucleotides: TGTGCCAGCAGTTTAGAAGGGGATAGCGGAAACACCGGGGAGCTGTTTTTT. It translates to CASSLEGDSGNTGELFF. Looking up the rest from reference TRBV28 and TRBJ2-2 gives the full variable domain: DVKVTQSSRYLVKRTGEKVFLECVQDMDHENMFWYRQDPGLGLRLIYFSYDVKMKEKGDIPEGYSVSREKKERFSLILESASTNQTSMYLCASSLEGDSGNTGELFFGEGSRLTVL.

V usage is TRBV28 and J usage is TRBJ2-7, with D perhaps given as TRBD1 or TRBD2 (5 bases each). Trimming took off 6 bases at V and 3 bases at J, with 21 bases between the two ends. CDR1 and CDR2 (germline): MDHEN, SYDVKM. There are 16 residues in the CDR3. In DNA, the CDR3 is TGTGCCAGCAGCTACTCACGCTCCGGGACCTACTACGAGCAGTACTTC. Amino acid sequence: CASSYSRSGTYYEQYF.

The chain couples TRBV7-9 to TRBJ1-1, with D possibly being TRBD1 (5 bases). Germline assignment: CDR1 SEHNR and CDR2 FQNEAQ (reference sequence). Trimming shortened V by 1 base and J by 8 bases, and 8 bases separated the two germline ends. The length of the CDR3 is 12 residues. The CDR3 nucleotides are TGTGCCAGCAGCTTAGGACCAGGGGAAGCTTTCTTT. Its translation: CASSLGPGEAFF. The full variable domain, completed using reference TRBV7-9 and TRBJ1-1, is DTGVSQNPRHKITKRGQNVTFRCDPISEHNRLYWYRQTLGQGPEFLTYFQNEAQLEKSRLLSDRFSAERPKGSFSTLEIQRTEQGDSAMYLCASSLGPGEAFFGQGTRLTVV.

This chain links TRBV5-8 with TRBJ1-5; D is unclear. V lost 4 bases and J lost 4, with 3 bases in between. CDR1 and CDR2 from the germline V gene are SGHTS and YDEGEE. The CDR3 extends over 11 amino acids. DNA for the CDR3: TGTGCCAGCAGCACAAATCAGCCCCAGCATTTT. It translates to CASSTNQPQHF.

The genes are TRBV9 and TRBJ2-1; 9 bases align to TRBD1. V trimming: 0 bases; J trimming: 6 bases; junction bases outside the gene matches: 4. The length of the CDR3 is 15 residues. CDR1 is SGDLS, CDR2 YYNGEE, per germline. This CDR3 is CASSVGGTGSNEQFF. DNA for the CDR3: TGTGCCAGCAGCGTAGGGGGGACAGGGAGCAATGAGCAGTTCTTC.

This clone was detected once. V and J are TRBV11-2 and TRBJ1-3; D remains unclear. The germline V gene has CDR1 SGHAT and CDR2 FQNNGV. The ends were cut back, 1 base at V and 6 bases at J, with 13 bases in the middle. The length of the CDR3 is 15 residues. Here the CDR3 reads CASSLGFGGVNTIYF. The CDR3 nucleotides read TGTGCCAGCAGCTTAGGGTTTGGTGGGGTAAACACCATATATTTT.

The V gene is TRBV23-1, the J gene TRBJ2-5, with D possibly called TRBD1 or TRBD2 (5 bases each). TRBV23-1 counts as an open reading frame of uncertain function. V lost 3 bases and J lost 3, with 23 bases in between. This CDR3 is built from 18 residues. Written as DNA, the CDR3 is TGCGCCAGCAGTCAGGGGGTGGCCCAGCTGCGAAGGGAAGAGACCCAGTACTTC. It specifies CASSQGVAQLRREETQYF.

V is TRBV28 and J is TRBJ2-4, with D perhaps TRBD1 (5 bases). V was cut by 5 bases and J by 0 bases, with 11 bases left in between. From germline, CDR1 is MDHEN and CDR2 SYDVKM. The CDR3 has 15 residues. In DNA, the CDR3 is TGTGCCAGCAGTCCACAGACAGTAGCCAAAAACATTCAGTACTTC. This sequence encodes CASSPQTVAKNIQYF.

The V and J genes are TRBV28 and TRBJ2-3; D is unclear. The CDR3 consists of 14 residues. Germline V gene lookup returns CDR1 MDHEN and CDR2 SYDVKM. With 8 bases removed from V and 4 bases from J, the gap between germline ends came to 16 bases. The CDR3 loop reads CASGWVPSADTQYF. The CDR3 DNA reads TGTGCCAGCGGTTGGGTTCCCAGTGCAGATACGCAGTATTTT.

The chain is built from TRBV3-1 (or the pseudogene TRBV3-2) and TRBJ1-4; D is unclear. The length of the CDR3 is 16 residues. Germline-derived CDR1 and CDR2 are LGHDT and YNNKEL (reference sequence). V dropped 0 bases and J dropped 8 bases, with 16 bases sitting between them. The CDR3: CASSQDHSLAGEKLFF. CDR3 DNA: TGTGCCAGCAGCCAAGATCACTCTCTGGCGGGGGAAAAACTGTTTTTT.

The rearrangement joins TRBV18 to TRBJ1-1; 8 bases are shared with TRBD1. CDR1 is KGHSH and CDR2 is LQKENI in the germline V gene. The CDR3 sequence is 14 residues long. V lost 5 bases to trimming and J lost 5 bases; unmatched junction nucleotides: 7. CDR3 coding DNA: TGTGCCAGCTCAGGGGCAGGGGGCGGAACTGAAGCTTTCTTT. Its protein is CASSGAGGGTEAFF.

The CDR3 sequence is CASSPTGLGQPQHF. The CDR3, as DNA: TGTGCCAGCTCACCAACGGGTTTGGGTCAGCCCCAGCATTTT. The chain recombines TRBV18 with TRBJ1-5, with D hard to call. The CDR3 totals 14 residues. Germline V gene data show CDR1 as KGHSH and CDR2 as LQKENI. The V end was cut by 2 bases, the J end by 6 bases, with 11 bases between.

This clone has only one observation. V gene TRBV2 combines with J gene TRBJ2-3; no definite D call. Germline values: CDR1 SNHLY, CDR2 FYNNEI. With 0 bases removed from V and 1 base from J, the gap between germline ends came to 8 bases. The CDR3 loop spans 15 amino acids. CDR3 sequence: CASSEAGLGTDTQYF. The DNA for the CDR3 is TGTGCCAGCAGTGAAGCGGGCCTTGGCACAGATACGCAGTATTTT.

V gene TRBV30 combines with J gene TRBJ1-4; D may be TRBD1 (5 bases). The CDR3 is 14 residues long. Trimming removed 3 bases from V and 3 bases from J, with 11 bases in between. The germline V gene encodes CDR1 GTSNPN and CDR2 SVGIG (reference sequence). CDR3 bases: TGTGCCTGGAGCTGGGCCAGGGCTAATGAAAAACTGTTTTTT. Its translation is CAWSWARANEKLFF. Full variable domain (outside the CDR3, taken from reference TRBV30 and TRBJ1-4): SQTIHQWPATLVQPVGSPLSLECTVEGTSNPNLYWYRQAAGRGLQLLFYSVGIGQISSEVPQNLSASRPQDRQFILSSKKLLLSDSGFYLCAWSWARANEKLFFGSGTQLSVL.

The genes are TRBV20-1 and TRBJ2-7; D is unresolved. The V and J ends lost 6 bases and 3 bases respectively, with 9 bases between them. The CDR3 is 11 residues long. Germline values: CDR1 DFQATT, CDR2 SNEGSKA (reference sequence). CDR3 residues: CSAQVSYEQYF. The CDR3 region has the DNA TGCAGTGCCCAGGTCAGCTACGAGCAGTACTTC.

This clone was seen just once. V and J are TRBV6-5 and TRBJ1-2, with D perhaps TRBD1 (6 bases). The V end was cut by 6 bases, the J end by 8 bases, with 13 bases between. The CDR3 sequence is 12 residues long. Per germline, CDR1 MNHEY and CDR2 SVGAGI. The DNA of the CDR3 is TGTGCCAGCAGATCCTCAGGGGTCGGCTACACCTTC. Translating gives CASRSSGVGYTF.

The V gene is TRBV5-1, the J gene TRBJ2-1, with 7 bases identical to TRBD2. Germline trimming cut 1 base from V and 5 bases from J; bases unmatched to any gene: 6. Germline values: CDR1 SGHRS, CDR2 YFSETQ. There are 15 residues in the CDR3. CDR3 DNA: TGCGCCAGCAGCTTGCGGGCTAGCGGTAACAATGAGCAGTTCTTC. Translation gives CASSLRASGNNEQFF.

The V gene is TRBV19, the J gene TRBJ1-1, with D maybe TRBD1 (5 bases). Per germline, CDR1 LNHDA and CDR2 SQIVND (reference sequence). The CDR3 is 16 residues long. Trimming pared 0 bases from V and 9 bases from J, leaving 20 bases between. The CDR3 sequence: CASSIEGGRWASKAFF. DNA of the CDR3: TGTGCCAGTAGTATAGAGGGGGGACGGTGGGCCAGCAAAGCTTTCTTT.